This T cell receptor (beta chain) was profiled in a study of spatial heterogeneity in lung cancer. Study conclusions and caveats: Within tumors, counts of expanded alpha and beta TCRs tracked tumor mutation counts.

TCRdb re-analysed the 5' RACE reads in MiXCR, keeping a single row per CDR3 protein. The table lists about 1,700 distinct CDR3 sequences, 5.5% of them singletons. Germline loops: CDR1 SNHLY, CDR2 FYNNEI. Trimming pared 11 bases from V and 2 bases from J, leaving 16 bases between. CDR3 size: 13 residues. This sample's time point: sample taken at primary tumor resection. By frequency in the sample, this clonotype is medium-sized (0.01 to 0.1%). Its specificity is unknown. V gene TRBV2 combines with J gene TRBJ2-7; either TRBD1 or TRBD2 may supply D (5 bases each). This specimen consisted of lung tumor tissue, obtained at surgery. The TCR was taken from a male donor with early-stage non-small cell lung cancer. CDR3 bases: TGTGCCTGGGGGAGAGGTACAACCTACGAGCAGTACTTC. It codes for CAWGRGTTYEQYF.